This TCR beta chain was found in a study of blood T cell repertoires in COVID-19. Study context: The cDNA or gDNA used as material had been derived from T cells, B-cell-depleted T cells, or PBMCs.

CDR1 LNHDA and CDR2 SQIVND come from the germline V gene (reference sequence). The CDR3 sequence is 14 residues long. V lost 3 bases, J lost 0 bases, and 6 bases lay in between. Only in-frame clones appear in the TCRdb table, and some are missing; sequencing was by immunoSEQ multiplex PCR. The table has about 110,000 clones, approximately 78% seen once. The V and J genes are TRBV19 and TRBJ1-3, with no clear D. The sequenced sample was peripheral blood. This clonotype originated in a man in his sixties or seventies with acute or convalescent COVID-19. In DNA, the CDR3 is TGTGCCAGTAGTATGAGAAGCTCTGGAAACACCATATATTTT. Translation: CASSMRSSGNTIYF.